One sample yielded the 9 T cell receptor beta chains listed below, sequenced in a study of blood T cell repertoires in COVID-19. The method was immunoSEQ multiplex PCR; TCRdb's version includes in-frame clones alone and lacks a portion of them. The sample shows about 240,000 clones, 80% to 90% of them seen only once. Sequencing was performed on PBMCs or T cells enriched from blood (not recorded which). The receptor set was obtained from a woman aged 25 to 39 with acute COVID-19.

The V and J genes are TRBV7-2 and TRBJ2-6; D is perhaps TRBD1 (6 bases). Trimming took off 1 base at V and 4 bases at J, with 14 bases between the two ends. CDR3 length: 17 amino acids. CDR1 is SGHTA, CDR2 FQGNSA, per germline. Written as DNA, the CDR3 is TGTGCCAGCAGCTTAGAGGGGACATACTCCGGGGCCAACGTCCTGACTTTC. Its translation is CASSLEGTYSGANVLTF.

The rearrangement joins TRBV5-5 to TRBJ2-1; 9 bases match TRBD1. V was clipped by 5 bases and J by 14 bases; unmatched bases: 5. CDR3 length: 11 amino acids. Germline values: CDR1 SGHKS, CDR2 YYEKEE (reference sequence). In DNA form, the CDR3 reads TGTGCCAGCAGTTGGACAGGGGCGAAGTTCTTC. As protein: CASSWTGAKFF.

V and J are TRBV9 and TRBJ1-1, with 8 bases that match TRBD1. V shed 0 bases and J 3 bases; nucleotides not matched to a gene: 4. The CDR3 is made up of 15 amino acids. Germline values: CDR1 SGDLS, CDR2 YYNGEE. Written as DNA, the CDR3 is TGTGCCAGCAGCGTAGGTGGACAGGGCTACACTGAAGCTTTCTTT. Translation: CASSVGGQGYTEAFF.

The rearrangement links TRBV4-1 to TRBJ1-5; D not certain. Germline loops: CDR1 MGHRA, CDR2 YSYEKL. The V gene lost 1 base and the J gene lost 0 bases, with 4 bases spanning the gap. The length of the CDR3 is 14 residues. The CDR3 reads CASSQGHSNQPQHF. The CDR3 DNA is TGCGCCAGCAGCCAAGGACATAGCAATCAGCCCCAGCATTTT.

The chain has TRBV18 and TRBJ1-1; D possibly corresponds to TRBD1 (6 bases). Looked up from germline, CDR1 is KGHSH and CDR2 is LQKENI. V lost 2 bases and J lost 1, with 8 bases in between. The CDR3 is 14 residues long. The CDR3 protein is CASSPGRGNTEAFF. CDR3 coding DNA: TGTGCCAGCTCACCAGGCAGGGGGAACACTGAAGCTTTCTTT.

The chain carries TRBV23-1 and TRBJ1-5, with no clear D. TRBV23-1 is sorted into the ORF group, with uncertain function. Deletions cut 4 bases from V and 0 bases from J, with 13 bases between. The CDR3 contains 16 residues. CDR3 region: CASSLRRLNSNQPQHF. The CDR3 DNA sequence: TGCGCCAGCAGTCTACGACGACTGAATAGCAATCAGCCCCAGCATTTT.

The chain links TRBV18 to TRBJ1-5, with 10 bases fitting TRBD1. Germline assignment: CDR1 KGHSH and CDR2 LQKENI. The CDR3 contains 19 residues. V lost 6 bases to trimming and J lost 0 bases; unmatched junction nucleotides: 14. Written as DNA, the CDR3 is TGTGCCAGCTCCCAAACGGGGGGACAGGGGAAATATAGCAATCAGCCCCAGCATTTT. Translation gives CASSQTGGQGKYSNQPQHF.

In its sample, this clone was seen once. The chain has TRBV2 and TRBJ1-5, with a weak D call TRBD1 (5 bases). Trimming shortened V by 6 bases and J by 5 bases, and 11 bases separated the two germline ends. This CDR3 comprises 13 residues. Looked up from germline, CDR1 is SNHLY and CDR2 is FYNNEI. The CDR3 loop is CASSPDTYQPQHF. The CDR3 DNA is TGTGCCAGCAGCCCGGACACCTATCAGCCCCAGCATTTT.

The chain joins TRBV27 to TRBJ1-5, with a possible D match to TRBD1 (6 bases). Germline V CDR1 and CDR2: MNHEY, SMNVEV (reference sequence). The CDR3 contains 13 residues. V was trimmed by 5 bases and J by 5 bases, leaving 10 bases between them. The CDR3, as DNA: TGTGCCAGCAGTCCATGGACAGATCAGCCCCAGCATTTT. It specifies CASSPWTDQPQHF.